This TCR beta chain is from a study of monozygotic twins with inflammatory bowel disease (dated by TCRdb to the late 2010s). Study-wide context: In total, approximately 28 monozygotic twin pairs made up the full study: 19 Danish pairs, all IBD-discordant, plus nine German pairs, of which four were IBD-concordant and five were IBD-discordant. Each individual had, on average, about 151 000 unique TCRalpha sequences and 181 000 unique TCRbeta sequences available for analysis. Disease-associated traits were sought mainly through comparisons between IBD patients and their genetically identical healthy co-twins within discordant pairs.

A roughly 2.7 ml peripheral blood sample was drawn into PAXgene tubes per donor and stored at -80°C. Total RNA was isolated from whole blood with the PAXgene blood miRNA kit on an automated QIAcube, without T cell sorting. Peripheral blood from monozygotic twin pairs who were concordant or discordant for inflammatory bowel disease underwent deep TCRalpha and TCRbeta repertoire profiling using unique molecular barcoding. Smoking habits were recorded for all twin pairs, and individuals were classified as current, former or never smokers. The method was 5' RACE. The input for every TCR library was roughly 3.5 ug of total RNA. For each sample, cDNA was synthesized in eight separate reactions using SMARTScribe reverse transcriptase. During cDNA synthesis, unique molecular identifiers containing a 6-nucleotide sample barcode were introduced by template switching. Two nested PCRs of approximately 16 and 9 cycles amplified the TCRalpha and TCRbeta cDNA, and bead purification followed each PCR. Before amplification, the cDNA was both treated with uracil DNA-glycosylase and purified with the QIAquick PCR purification kit. The second PCR was the step at which Illumina TruSeq-compatible adapters and sample-specific barcodes were added. TapeStation and Qubit were used to check library quality and concentration, and 5 to 6.5 ng of each library was pooled. Sequencing of the pooled libraries was done on an Illumina HiSeq2500 single-index Rapid Run using custom sequencing primers and 2 x 100 bp reads. Under the source paper's analysis protocol: MiGEC version 1.2.6 was used for UMI-based consensus assembly to correct PCR and sequencing errors. MiXCR version 2.1.1 was used to carry out V(D)J alignment, clonotype assembly and CDR3 extraction. Gene usage, clonotype sharing and MAIT/NKT TCR abundance were normalised by analysing the top 1000, 10 000 and 20 000 clonotypes per sample. After downsampling to 27 000 UMIs, diversity was calculated as the inverse Simpson index using the vegan R package. Paired Mann-Whitney U tests were applied to discordant twin pairs, with Benjamini-Hochberg correction for multiple testing. Once TCRdb had reprocessed the reads, it stored one entry per CDR3 protein sequence and supplied no DNA. TCRdb's processing, not the authors', yielded these V and J calls. The sample table includes around 410,000 distinct CDR3 sequences. The top ten clonotypes cover 2% to 2.5% of the sample.

The CDR3 starts with the cysteine, ends with the phenylalanine, and has 15 residues. The record lacks a DNA sequence. Per the germline V gene, SGHTA is the CDR1 and FQGNSA is the CDR2. To note about this clonotype: The target of this receptor is not known.

What the research found in general, with its limitations: IBD patients shared fewer clonotypes with other individuals than healthy twins did, most markedly in patients showing signs of disease activity. Because patients received different immunosuppressive treatments, the repertoires may have picked up extra background noise and variability between individuals. Different T cell subtypes could not be distinguished in the analysis. Repertoire similarity did not differ between concordant and discordant twins, which could be due to limited statistical power. No single strong signal or clonotype linked to IBD turned up in the results, so the idea that one exists was not supported. IBD patients had lower TCRbeta repertoire diversity, measured by the inverse Simpson index, than their healthy co-twins.

This clonotype was obtained from a human donor with ulcerative colitis or Crohn's disease, or a healthy co-twin of an affected twin (not recorded which). The rearranged chain carries TRBV7-2 and TRBJ2-7; TCRdb lists TRBD1, though no DNA is available to test this call. Sequencing was carried out using blood. The CDR3 region reads CASSAARGRGYEQYF.